This passage covers 18 T cell receptor beta chains from one sample sequenced in a study of T cells after yellow fever vaccination. MiXCR, applied by TCRdb to the 5' RACE reads, yields one record per CDR3 protein. The data hold some 68,000 distinct CDR3 sequences, with over 6% observed a single time. This material consisted of CD8+ T cells sorted from PBMCs, taken around 45 days after the first yellow fever vaccination. The receptors shown here come from a young man who received the YFV17D yellow fever vaccine.

In this sample, this clonotype turned up a few times. The V and J genes are TRBV10-3 and TRBJ2-6, with 9 bases aligning to TRBD1. Trimming cost V 3 bases and J 2 bases; bases outside gene matches: 2. This CDR3 is built from 16 residues. Germline V lookup: CDR1 ENHRY, CDR2 SYGVKD. CDR3 amino acids: CAISDGTGPGANVLTF. The CDR3, as DNA: TGTGCCATCAGTGACGGGACAGGGCCTGGGGCCAACGTCCTGACTTTC.

This clonotype came up many times. The chain joins TRBV5-5 to TRBJ2-5, with 7 nucleotides matching TRBD1. CDR3 length equals 15 residues. The germline V gene encodes CDR1 SGHKS and CDR2 YYEKEE (reference sequence). Unmatched junction bases numbered 7, after V lost 2 bases and J lost 3 bases. CDR3 sequence reads: CASSFSGTVEETQYF. In DNA form, the CDR3 reads TGTGCCAGCAGCTTTTCTGGGACAGTAGAAGAGACCCAGTACTTC.

This clonotype has a count of ten or more. The chain joins TRBV30 to TRBJ2-2; 10 bases fit TRBD2. Germline V lookup: CDR1 GTSNPN, CDR2 SVGIG (reference sequence). Trimming cost V 3 bases and J 6 bases; bases outside gene matches: 4. The CDR3 covers 14 residues. CDR3 sequence reads: CAWSFGLAAGELFF. The CDR3 DNA follows: TGTGCCTGGAGCTTTGGACTAGCGGCCGGGGAGCTGTTTTTT. The full variable domain, completed using reference TRBV30 and TRBJ2-2, is SQTIHQWPATLVQPVGSPLSLECTVEGTSNPNLYWYRQAAGRGLQLLFYSVGIGQISSEVPQNLSASRPQDRQFILSSKKLLLSDSGFYLCAWSFGLAAGELFFGEGSRLTVL.

There are many counts of this clonotype. The chain recombines TRBV4-1 with TRBJ2-7, with 8 nucleotides matching TRBD2. This CDR3 comprises 14 residues. V was clipped by 1 base and J by 2 bases; unmatched bases: 1. Germline V gives CDR1 MGHRA, CDR2 YSYEKL. The CDR3 coding sequence is TGCGCCAGCAGCCAAGGGCGGGGGGCCTACGAGCAGTACTTC. It encodes CASSQGRGAYEQYF.

This clonotype showed up many times. The J gene is TRBJ2-7, the V gene TRBV6-2 or TRBV6-3; TRBD1 agrees at 9 bases. The CDR3 sequence is 13 residues long. The germline CDR1 and CDR2 sequences are MNHEY and SVGEGT. Unmatched junction bases numbered 4, after V lost 8 bases and J lost 2 bases. The CDR3 reads CASSQGAAYEQYF. CDR3 in DNA: TGTGCCAGCTCACAGGGGGCGGCCTACGAGCAGTACTTC.

This clonotype was seen repeatedly, ten times or more. This chain connects TRBV12-3 or TRBV12-4 to TRBJ2-3, with D uncertain. V gave up 1 base and J gave up 8 bases, with 10 bases separating them. The CDR3 is 13 residues long. In nucleotides, the CDR3 is TGTGCCAGCAGTTTAGGCGGTCTAGGTACGCAGTATTTT. It encodes CASSLGGLGTQYF.

The chain employs TRBV5-4 and TRBJ1-1; D remains ambiguous. The CDR3 spans 13 residues. The V gene lost 4 bases and the J gene lost 6 bases, with 13 bases spanning the gap. The germline V gene has CDR1 SGHNT and CDR2 YYREEE (reference sequence). The CDR3 is CASSPAGTPEAFF. The CDR3 DNA reads TGTGCCAGCAGCCCGGCGGGAACGCCTGAAGCTTTCTTT.

The V and J genes are TRBV7-2 and TRBJ2-1; 13 bases map to TRBD2. V was pared by 4 bases and J by 7 bases, with 7 bases of the junction left unmatched. The CDR3 runs to 16 residues. Germline values: CDR1 SGHTA, CDR2 FQGNSA. The DNA for the CDR3 is TGTGCCAGCAGCTCCACACTAGCGGGGGGGCTGAATGAGCAGTTCTTC. It specifies CASSSTLAGGLNEQFF.

This clonotype was seen ten or more times. V gene TRBV9 combines with J gene TRBJ2-1; D is possibly TRBD2 (6 bases). Germline V gene data show CDR1 as SGDLS and CDR2 as YYNGEE. The CDR3 contains 15 residues. V shed 4 bases and J shed 3 bases, with 14 bases lying between them. Here the CDR3 reads CASSFFGTGYNEQFF. Here the CDR3 DNA reads TGTGCCAGCAGCTTTTTCGGGACTGGCTACAATGAGCAGTTCTTC.

This clonotype has at least ten counts. This chain uses TRBV4-2 with TRBJ2-4; the match to TRBD1 covers 7 bases. Germline CDR1 and CDR2: LGHNA and YNFKEQ. Trimming took 1 base from V and 1 from J; bases not matched to a gene: 4. This CDR3 region has 16 residues. CDR3 sequence reads: CASSQGGGSAKNIQYF. Here the CDR3 DNA reads TGTGCCAGCAGCCAAGGAGGGGGCTCGGCCAAAAACATTCAGTACTTC.

This clonotype turned up a few times. The chain uses TRBV7-2 and TRBJ1-6, with D unresolved. V was pared by 7 bases and J by 10 bases, with 20 bases between. The CDR3 covers 15 residues. Germline CDR1 is SGHTA and CDR2 is FQGNSA. DNA for the CDR3: TGTGCCAGCAACCCGTACGACCGCCTAGGATCACCCCTCCACTTT. Translation: CASNPYDRLGSPLHF.

This clonotype was counted many times. The CDR3 DNA sequence: TGTGCCAGTAGTATGGGTGAAGTGAACACTGAAGCTTTCTTT. It codes for CASSMGEVNTEAFF. The chain recombines TRBV19 with TRBJ1-1; D ambiguous. Trimming took 3 bases from V and 0 from J, leaving 8 bases between them. The germline V gene has CDR1 LNHDA and CDR2 SQIVND (reference sequence). The CDR3 has 14 amino acids.

The chain couples TRBV5-1 to TRBJ1-2, with a possible D match to TRBD1 (6 bases). Looked up from germline, CDR1 is SGHRS and CDR2 is YFSETQ. Deletions cut 5 bases from V and 4 bases from J, with 15 bases between. CDR3 length: 14 residues. The CDR3 bases are TGCGCCAGCAGACAACCAGGGGATGGCTATGGCTACACCTTC. It yields the protein CASRQPGDGYGYTF. Together with reference TRBV5-1 and TRBJ1-2, the CDR3 gives the full variable domain: KAGVTQTPRYLIKTRGQQVTLSCSPISGHRSVSWYQQTPGQGLQFLFEYFSETQRNKGNFPGRFSGRQFSNSRSEMNVSTLELGDSALYLCASRQPGDGYGYTFGSGTRLTVV.

This clonotype has more than one count but fewer than ten. The V and J genes are TRBV20-1 and TRBJ1-5, with 10 bases lining up with TRBD1. This CDR3 spans 17 amino acids. With 5 bases clipped from V and 0 bases from J, the junction kept 10 bases outside the gene matches. From germline, CDR1 is DFQATT and CDR2 SNEGSKA (reference sequence). CDR3 loop: CSAFGQGEDYSNQPQHF. The CDR3 DNA is TGCAGTGCTTTTGGACAGGGGGAAGATTATAGCAATCAGCCCCAGCATTTT.

This clonotype occurred many times. The chain is built from TRBV15 and TRBJ1-1, with unresolved D. This CDR3 spans 15 amino acids. The V end was cut by 0 bases, the J end by 4 bases, with 12 bases between. Germline V gene sequence: CDR1 LNHNV, CDR2 YYDKDF (reference sequence). Here the CDR3 reads CATSRDNTWGTEAFF. The CDR3 coding sequence is TGTGCCACCAGCAGAGATAATACCTGGGGCACTGAAGCTTTCTTT.

This clonotype came up many times. The J gene is TRBJ2-4, the V gene TRBV4-3; TRBD1 aligns across 7 bases. V was pared by 0 bases and J by 6 bases, with 5 bases of the junction left unmatched. This CDR3 has 15 residues. Germline lookup yields CDR1 LGHNA and CDR2 YSLEER. CDR3 residues: CASSQERTGRNIQYF. CDR3 bases: TGCGCCAGCAGCCAAGAGAGGACAGGAAGAAACATTCAGTACTTC.

This clonotype was found many times. The V gene is TRBV5-1, the J gene TRBJ2-1; 12 positions match TRBD2. V trimming: 3 bases; J trimming: 9 bases; junction bases outside the gene matches: 13. Germline V CDR1 and CDR2: SGHRS, YFSETQ. This CDR3 is built from 17 residues. In nucleotides, the CDR3 is TGCGCCAGCAGCTACCCTAGCGGGGGGGCCGTGGTCGGTGAGCAGTTCTTC. Its translation: CASSYPSGGAVVGEQFF.

At least ten counts were recorded for this clonotype. The rearrangement joins TRBV29-1 to TRBJ2-1, with 7 bases matching TRBD2. The J segment lost 9 bases and the V segment lost 5 bases, leaving 7 bases of the junction unmatched. From germline, CDR1 is SQVTM and CDR2 ANQGSEA. This CDR3 has 12 residues. As DNA, the CDR3 is TGCAGCGTTCCGTGGACTAGAGGTGAGCAGTTCTTC. This translates into CSVPWTRGEQFF.